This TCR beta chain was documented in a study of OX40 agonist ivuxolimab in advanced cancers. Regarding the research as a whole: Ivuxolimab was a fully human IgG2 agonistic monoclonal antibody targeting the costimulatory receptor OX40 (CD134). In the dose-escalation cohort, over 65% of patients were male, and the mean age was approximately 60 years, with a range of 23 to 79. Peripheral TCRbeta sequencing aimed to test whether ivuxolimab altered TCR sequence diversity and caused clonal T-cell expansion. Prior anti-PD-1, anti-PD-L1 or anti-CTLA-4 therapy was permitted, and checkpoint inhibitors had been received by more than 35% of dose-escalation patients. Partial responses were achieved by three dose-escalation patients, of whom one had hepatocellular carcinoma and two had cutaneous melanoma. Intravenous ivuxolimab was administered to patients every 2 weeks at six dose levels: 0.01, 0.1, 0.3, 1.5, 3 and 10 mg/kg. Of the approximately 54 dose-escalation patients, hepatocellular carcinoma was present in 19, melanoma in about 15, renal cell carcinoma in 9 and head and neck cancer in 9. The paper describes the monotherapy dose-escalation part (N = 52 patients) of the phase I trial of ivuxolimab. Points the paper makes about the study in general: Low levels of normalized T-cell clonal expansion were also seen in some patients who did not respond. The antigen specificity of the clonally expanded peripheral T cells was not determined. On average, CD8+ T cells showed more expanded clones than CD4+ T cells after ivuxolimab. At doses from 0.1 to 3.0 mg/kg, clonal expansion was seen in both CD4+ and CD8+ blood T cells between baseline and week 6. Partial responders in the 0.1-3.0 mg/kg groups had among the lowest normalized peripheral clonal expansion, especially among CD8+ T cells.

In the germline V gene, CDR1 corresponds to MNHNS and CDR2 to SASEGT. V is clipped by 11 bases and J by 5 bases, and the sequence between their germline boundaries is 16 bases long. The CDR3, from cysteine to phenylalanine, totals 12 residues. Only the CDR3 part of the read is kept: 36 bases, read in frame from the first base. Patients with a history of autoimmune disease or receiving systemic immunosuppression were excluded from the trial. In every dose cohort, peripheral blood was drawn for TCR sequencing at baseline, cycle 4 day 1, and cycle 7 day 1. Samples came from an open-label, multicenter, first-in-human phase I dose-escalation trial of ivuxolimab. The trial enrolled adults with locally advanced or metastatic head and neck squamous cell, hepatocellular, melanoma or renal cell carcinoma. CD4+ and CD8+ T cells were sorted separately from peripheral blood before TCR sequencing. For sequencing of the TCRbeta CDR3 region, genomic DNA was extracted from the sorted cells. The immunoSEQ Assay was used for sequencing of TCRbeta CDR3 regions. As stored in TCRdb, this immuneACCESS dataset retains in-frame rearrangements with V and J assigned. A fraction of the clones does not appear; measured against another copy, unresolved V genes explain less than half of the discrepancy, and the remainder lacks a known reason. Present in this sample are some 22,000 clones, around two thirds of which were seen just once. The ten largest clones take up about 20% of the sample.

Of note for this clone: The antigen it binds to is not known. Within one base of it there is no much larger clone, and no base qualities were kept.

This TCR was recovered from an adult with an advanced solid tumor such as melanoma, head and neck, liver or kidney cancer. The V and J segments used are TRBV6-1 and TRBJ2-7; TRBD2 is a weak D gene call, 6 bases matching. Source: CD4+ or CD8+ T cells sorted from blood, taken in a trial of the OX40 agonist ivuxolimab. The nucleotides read TGTGCCTCCAACGGGGGTAACAACGAGCAGTACTTC. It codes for CASNGGNNEQYF.